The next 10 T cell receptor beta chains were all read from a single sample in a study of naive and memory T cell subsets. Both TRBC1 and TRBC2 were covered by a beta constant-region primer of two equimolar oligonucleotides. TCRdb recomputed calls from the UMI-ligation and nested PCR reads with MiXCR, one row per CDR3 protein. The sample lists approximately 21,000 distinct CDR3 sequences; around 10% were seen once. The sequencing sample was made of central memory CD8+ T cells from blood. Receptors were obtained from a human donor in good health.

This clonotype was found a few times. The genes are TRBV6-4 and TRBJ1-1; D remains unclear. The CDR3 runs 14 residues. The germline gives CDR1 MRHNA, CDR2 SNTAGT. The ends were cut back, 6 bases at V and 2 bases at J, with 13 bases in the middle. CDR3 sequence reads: CASSRGKSNTEAFF. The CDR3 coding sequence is TGTGCCAGCAGCCGAGGGAAAAGTAACACTGAAGCTTTCTTT.

The CDR3 DNA reads TGTGCCAGCAGCCCCGGGTATTTAACCTACGAGCAGTACTTC. This encodes CASSPGYLTYEQYF. The rearrangement uses TRBV28 and TRBJ2-7; no clear D gene. CDR1 MDHEN and CDR2 SYDVKM come from the germline V gene. The CDR3 has 14 amino acids. V lost 6 bases and J 2 bases, leaving 14 bases between the germline ends.

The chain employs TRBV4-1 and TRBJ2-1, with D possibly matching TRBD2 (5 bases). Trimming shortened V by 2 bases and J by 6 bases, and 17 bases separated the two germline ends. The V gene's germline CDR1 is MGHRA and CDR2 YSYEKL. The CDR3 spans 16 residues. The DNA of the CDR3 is TGCGCCAGCAGCCAACTGGGCTCCGGACTTGGCAATGAGCAGTTCTTC. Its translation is CASSQLGSGLGNEQFF.

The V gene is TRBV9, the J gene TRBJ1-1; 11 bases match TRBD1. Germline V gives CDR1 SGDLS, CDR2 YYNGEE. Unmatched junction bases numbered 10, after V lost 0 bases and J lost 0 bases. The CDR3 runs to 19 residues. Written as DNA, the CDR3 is TGTGCCAGCAGCGTAGCGTACTGGACAGGGGGCATAATGAACACTGAAGCTTTCTTT. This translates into CASSVAYWTGGIMNTEAFF.

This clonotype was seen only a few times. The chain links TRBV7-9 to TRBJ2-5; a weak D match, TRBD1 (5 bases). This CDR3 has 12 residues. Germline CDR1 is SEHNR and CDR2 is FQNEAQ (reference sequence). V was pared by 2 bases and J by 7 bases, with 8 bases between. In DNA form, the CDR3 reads TGTGCCAGCAGCTTAAGGGGTGGGACCCAGTACTTC. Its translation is CASSLRGGTQYF.

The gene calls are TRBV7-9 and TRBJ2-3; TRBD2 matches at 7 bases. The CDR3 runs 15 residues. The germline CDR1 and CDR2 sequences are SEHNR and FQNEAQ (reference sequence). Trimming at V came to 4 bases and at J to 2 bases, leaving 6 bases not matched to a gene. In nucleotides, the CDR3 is TGTGCCAGCAGCTCGACTAGCAGCGACACAGATACGCAGTATTTT. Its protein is CASSSTSSDTDTQYF.

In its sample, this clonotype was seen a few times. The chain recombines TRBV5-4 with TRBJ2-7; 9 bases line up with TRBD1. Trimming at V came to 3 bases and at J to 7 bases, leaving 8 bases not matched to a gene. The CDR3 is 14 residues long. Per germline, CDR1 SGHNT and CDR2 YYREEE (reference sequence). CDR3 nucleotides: TGTGCCAGCAGCTCCGGGACAGGGCCAAGGGAGCAGTACTTC. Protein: CASSSGTGPREQYF. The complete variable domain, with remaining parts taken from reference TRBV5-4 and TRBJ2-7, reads ETGVTQSPTHLIKTRGQQVTLRCSSQSGHNTVSWYQQALGQGPQFIFQYYREEENGRGNFPPRFSGLQFPNYSSELNVNALELDDSALYLCASSSGTGPREQYFGPGTRLTVT.

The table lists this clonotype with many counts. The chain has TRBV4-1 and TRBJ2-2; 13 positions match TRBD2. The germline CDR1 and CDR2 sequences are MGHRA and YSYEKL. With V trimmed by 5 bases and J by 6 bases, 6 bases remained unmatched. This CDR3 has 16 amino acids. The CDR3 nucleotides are TGCGCCAGCAGCTACGGACTAGCGGGAGCGGCCGGGGAGCTGTTTTTT. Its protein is CASSYGLAGAAGELFF.

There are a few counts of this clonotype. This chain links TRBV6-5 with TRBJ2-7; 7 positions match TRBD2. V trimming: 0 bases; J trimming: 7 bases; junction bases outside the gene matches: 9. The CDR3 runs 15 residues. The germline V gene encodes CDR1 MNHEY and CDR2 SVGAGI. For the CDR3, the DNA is TGTGCCAGCAGTTACTCAAGCGGGGTGGAGGGGGAGCAGTACTTC. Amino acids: CASSYSSGVEGEQYF.

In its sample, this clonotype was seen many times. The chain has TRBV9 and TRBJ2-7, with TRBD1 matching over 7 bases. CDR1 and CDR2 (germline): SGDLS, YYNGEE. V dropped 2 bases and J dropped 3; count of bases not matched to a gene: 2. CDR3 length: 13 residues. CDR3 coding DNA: TGTGCCAGCAGCGTCGGACAGGTCTACGAGCAGTACTTC. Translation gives CASSVGQVYEQYF.